This T cell receptor beta chain emerged from a study of T cell responses to AZD1222 COVID-19 vaccine. General study findings and limits: An increase in Spike-specific TCR breadth and depth was observed after two AZD1222 doses. Donors skewed white British and female; clonal diversity was possibly underestimated. Sampling that yielded the repertoires occurred only after the peak T cell response.

Assay used: immunoSEQ multiplex PCR; TCRdb lists only in-frame clones, some missing. Altogether about 140,000 clones are present, approximately 92% being singletons, with the ten largest covering about 5%. As to this clone: The antigen remains unidentified.

The sequenced sample was peripheral blood, obtained on day 0 of AZD1222 vaccination. The TCR originated in an adult in good health.

For the CDR3, the DNA is TGCGCCAGCAGTGGGAACCGACGGGAACTCCAAGAGACCCAGTACTTC. It encodes CASSGNRRELQETQYF. V usage is TRBV10-2 and J usage is TRBJ2-5; D possibly corresponds to TRBD2 (5 bases). Germline V gene lookup returns CDR1 WSHSY and CDR2 SAAADI. This CDR3 comprises 16 residues. Trimming cost V 4 bases and J 1 base, with 16 bases left between them.